One TCR beta chain is described in this entry. Antigen: not known. V was trimmed by 0 bases and J by 2 bases, leaving 11 bases between them. CDR1 ENHRY and CDR2 SYGVKD come from the germline V gene. The CDR3 is 16 residues long. This entry belongs to a study of cytomegalovirus exposure and HLA in healthy donors. For the study at large: For the roughly 390 genotyped donors, 80% to 90% fell within the Caucasian-associated ancestry cluster.

Primers: 60 Vbeta forward and 13 Jbeta reverse. Repertoires were generated with immunoSEQ multiplex PCR, while TCRdb's copy carries only in-frame clones and drops some. Among about 130,000 clones listed, 75% to 85% were seen once. Study-level results: The records held CMV serostatus as the only immune exposure information.

The specimen sequenced was PBMCs. V and J are TRBV10-3 and TRBJ1-3, with a tentative D call TRBD1 (5 bases). The clonotype originates from a woman in her late teens or twenties in good health and CMV-seropositive. The CDR3 bases are TGTGCCATCAGTGAGTCGGGAGGGGATCCTGGAAACACCATATATTTT. It encodes CAISESGGDPGNTIYF.